Listed below are T cell receptor beta chains from one sample, sequenced in a study of blood T cells in healthy people across ages. In TCRdb, the 5' RACE reads were re-called with MiXCR into one record per CDR3 protein. Of some 850,000 distinct CDR3 sequences detected, approximately 24% appear once; the ten largest clones hold 2.5% to 3.5%. These data also featured in a second study, about T cells of mothers and their children.

The material sequenced was blood. Receptors were obtained from a boy aged 5 to 17 in good health. The CDR3 runs from the conserved cysteine through the conserved F or W. The order of the fields is V gene, J gene, clone size, CDR3 protein. Not all rows give a size; the values are once, few, many and, for expanded clones, a class.

TRBV6-5	TRBJ1-3	few	CASSYGGTGAANTIYF
TRBV11-2	TRBJ2-3	few	CASSLSQGSDTQYF
TRBV7-9	-	-	CASSSDRSSYEQYF
TRBV7-2	TRBJ2-1	-	CASRGGGTSGYNEQFF
TRBV15	TRBJ1-4	-	CATSVRRNEKLFF
TRBV10-3	TRBJ2-3	-	CAITDRGATDTQYF
TRBV11-2	TRBJ1-3	few	CASSLDGRGSGNTIYF
TRBV20-1	TRBJ2-3	few	CGLWRDGTDTQYF
TRBV7-9	TRBJ2-7	few	CASSGGGGNAYEQYF
TRBV20-1	-	-	CSAMRAGTTYEQYF
TRBV7-9	-	-	CASSSGGADPYEQYF
TRBV2	TRBJ2-1	few	CASSDTAGMNEQFF
TRBV10-3	TRBJ2-5	-	CAISEGPSGGAVELFF
TRBV3-1	TRBJ2-7	few	CASSQGSQSYEQYF
TRBV10-2	TRBJ2-3	-	CASSESLAGTRTDTQYF
TRBV7-9	TRBJ2-7	once	CASSTEGGGNYEQYF
TRBV11-1	TRBJ1-6	-	CASSYVPGLEETPLHF
TRBV12-3/TRBV12-4	TRBJ1-2	few	CASSSRRRSHYGYTF
TRBV2	TRBJ2-1	-	CASSVLAGASYNEQFF
TRBV12-3/TRBV12-4	TRBJ2-5	-	CASSFGGRGEETQYF
TRBV7-9	TRBJ1-2	once	CDSSLVPGRRTYGYTF
TRBV10-3	TRBJ2-6	few	CASGPSSGANVLTF
TRBV12-3/TRBV12-4	TRBJ2-6	-	CATDSTPGGANVLTF
TRBV10-3	TRBJ2-3	-	CAISEPPSGGALSTDTQYF
TRBV5-1	TRBJ2-6	-	CASSYESGANVLTF
TRBV6-1	TRBJ2-4	few	CASWGLAGGLVLAKNIQYF
TRBV5-1	TRBJ2-2	-	CASSRGSENTGELFF
TRBV5-1	TRBJ2-3	few	CASTLTGASTDTQYF
TRBV14	TRBJ2-5	few	CASSPLQGIQETQYF
TRBV10-2	TRBJ2-5	-	CASSELAGVQETQYF
TRBV10-3	TRBJ1-1	-	CAISRTNTEAFF
TRBV5-1	TRBJ2-5	-	CASSLSDRTVQETQYF